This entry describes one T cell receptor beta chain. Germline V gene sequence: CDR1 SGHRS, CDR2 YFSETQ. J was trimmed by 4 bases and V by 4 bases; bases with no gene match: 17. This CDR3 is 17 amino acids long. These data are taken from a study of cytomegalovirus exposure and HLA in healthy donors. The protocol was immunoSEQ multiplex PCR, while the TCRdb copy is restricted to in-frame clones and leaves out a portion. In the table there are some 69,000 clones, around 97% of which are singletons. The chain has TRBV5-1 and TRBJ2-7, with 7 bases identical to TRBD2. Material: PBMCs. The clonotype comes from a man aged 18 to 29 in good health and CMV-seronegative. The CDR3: CASSAGASGEGRYEQYF. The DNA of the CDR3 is TGCGCCAGCAGCGCCGGGGCATCGGGGGAGGGCCGGTACGAGCAGTACTTC.